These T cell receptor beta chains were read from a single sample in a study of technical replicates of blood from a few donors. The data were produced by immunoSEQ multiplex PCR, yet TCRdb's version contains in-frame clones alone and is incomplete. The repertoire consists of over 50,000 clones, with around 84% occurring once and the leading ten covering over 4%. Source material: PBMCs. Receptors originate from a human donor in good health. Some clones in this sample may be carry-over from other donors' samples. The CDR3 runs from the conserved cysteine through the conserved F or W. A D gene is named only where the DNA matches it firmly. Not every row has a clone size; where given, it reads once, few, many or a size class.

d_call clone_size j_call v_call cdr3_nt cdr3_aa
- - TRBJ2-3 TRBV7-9 TGTGCCAGCAGCTTCAACTATAAGGGGGAGCCCACAGATACGCAGTATTTT CASSFNYKGEPTDTQYF
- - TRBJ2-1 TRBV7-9 TGTGCCAGCAGCCTGCAGGGTTATGAGCAGTTCTTC CASSLQGYEQFF
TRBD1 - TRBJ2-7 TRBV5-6 TGTGCCAGCAGCCCCCGGGACAGCTTATCCTACGAGCAGTACTTC CASSPRDSLSYEQYF
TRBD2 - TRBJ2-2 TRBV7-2 TGTGCCAGCAGCGGGGGACTAGCGGGTAACACCGGGGAGCTGTTTTTT CASSGGLAGNTGELFF
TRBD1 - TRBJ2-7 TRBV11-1 TGTGCCAGCAGCTCTACAGGGGGCATAGGCGAGCAGTACTTC CASSSTGGIGEQYF
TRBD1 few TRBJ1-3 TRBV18 TGTGCCAGCTCACCACCGGGACAGTTGAGAGGAAACACCATATATTTT CASSPPGQLRGNTIYF
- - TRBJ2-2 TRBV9 TGTGCCAGCAGCACCCACGACAGTTACACCGGGGAGCTGTTTTTT CASSTHDSYTGELFF
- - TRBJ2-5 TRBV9 TGTGCCAGCAGCGTAGGGGGAGCCAGGGAGACCCAGTACTTC CASSVGGARETQYF
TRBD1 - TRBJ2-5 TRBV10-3 TGTGCCACCAACCGGGACAGGGACCAAGAGACCCAGTACTTC CATNRDRDQETQYF
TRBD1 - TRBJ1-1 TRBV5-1 TGCGCCAGCAGGACCGGGACAGCGAACACTGAAGCTTTCTTT CASRTGTANTEAFF
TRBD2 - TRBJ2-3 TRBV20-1 TGCAGTGGAGAGACTAGCGGAACGCAGTATTTT CSGETSGTQYF
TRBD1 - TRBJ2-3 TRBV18 TGTGCCAGCCGCCAGACAGGGGGTACAGATACGCAGTATTTT CASRQTGGTDTQYF
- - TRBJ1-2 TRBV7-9 TGTGCCAGCAGCTTAATCTTCGGTAGGAGGACTAACTATGGCTACACCTTC CASSLIFGRRTNYGYTF
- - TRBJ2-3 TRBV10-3 TGTGCCATCAGTAGCGGGCCCCTGTTCAGCACAGATACGCAGTATTTT CAISSGPLFSTDTQYF
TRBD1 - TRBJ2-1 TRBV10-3 TGTGCCATCAGTGAGGACAGGGGGCTCGATGAGCAGTTCTTC CAISEDRGLDEQFF
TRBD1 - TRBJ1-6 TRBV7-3 TGTGCCAGCAGCTTAGGGGACAGCTATAATTCACCCCTCCACTTT CASSLGDSYNSPLHF
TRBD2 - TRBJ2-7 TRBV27 TGTGCCAGCAGTTCCCCTAGCGGGAGTAAGTACGAGCAGTACTTC CASSSPSGSKYEQYF
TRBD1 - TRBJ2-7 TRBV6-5 TGTGCCAGCCACCCGGGACAGGCAGGGTACGAGCAGTACTTC CASHPGQAGYEQYF
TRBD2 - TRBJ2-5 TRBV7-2 TGTGCCAGCAGCCCACTAGCGGGGGGTTGGGAGACCCAGTACTTC CASSPLAGGWETQYF
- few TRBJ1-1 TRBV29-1 TGCAGCGTTGTAGCTCTCCTGAACACTGAAGCTTTCTTT CSVVALLNTEAFF
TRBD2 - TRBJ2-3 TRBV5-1 TGCGCCAGCAGCAATAGCGGGGGGGTCGGGAGCACAGATACGCAGTATTTT CASSNSGGVGSTDTQYF
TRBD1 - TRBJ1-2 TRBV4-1 TGCGCCAGCACCTCCTCCCGGGACAGAAACACTAACTATGGCTACACCTTC CASTSSRDRNTNYGYTF
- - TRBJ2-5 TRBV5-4 TGTGCCAGCAGCCAGGGGCTAACTGAAGAGACCCAGTACTTC CASSQGLTEETQYF
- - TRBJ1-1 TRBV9 TGTGCCAGCAGCGAAGGGGGGGGGCGTGCCGAGACGGCTTTCTTT CASSEGGGRAETAFF
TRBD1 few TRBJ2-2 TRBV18 TGTGCCAGCTCACGGATACAGGGGTGGACCGGGGAGCTGTTTTTT CASSRIQGWTGELFF
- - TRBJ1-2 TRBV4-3 TGCGCCAGCAGCCAAGGGGCAGGGACTAATCCCCGTGGCTACACCTTC CASSQGAGTNPRGYTF
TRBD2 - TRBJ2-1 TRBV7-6 TGTGCCAGCAGCTTAGAAGTCCGGATTAGCGGGAGGAGGAATGAGCAGTTCTTC CASSLEVRISGRRNEQFF
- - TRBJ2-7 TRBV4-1 TGCGCCAGCAGTAATTACAGGGATAGCTCCTACGAGCAGTACTTC CASSNYRDSSYEQYF
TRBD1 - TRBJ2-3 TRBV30 TGTGCCTGGACCTTAACAGGGGTCCGCACAGATACGCAGTATTTT CAWTLTGVRTDTQYF
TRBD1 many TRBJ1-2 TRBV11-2 TGTGCCAGCAGCTTACGTGGGACAGTCGAGGGCTACACCTTC CASSLRGTVEGYTF
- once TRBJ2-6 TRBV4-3 TGCGCCAGCAGCAACCTGAGGGGGGCCAACGTCCTGACTTTC CASSNLRGANVLTF
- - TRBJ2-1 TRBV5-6 TGTGCCAGCAGCCGGCAGGGGGTGGGAGGTAATGAGCAGTTCTTC CASSRQGVGGNEQFF
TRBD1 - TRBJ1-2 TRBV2 TGTGCCAGCAGTCCTACAGGGGGCGCGACTGGCTACACCTTC CASSPTGGATGYTF
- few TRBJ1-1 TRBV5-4 TGTGCCAGCAGCTTCCAGGGATCGAACACTGAAGCTTTCTTT CASSFQGSNTEAFF
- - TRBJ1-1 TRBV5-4 TGTGCCAGCAGACGTCAGGGGAGCACTGAAGCTTTCTTT CASRRQGSTEAFF
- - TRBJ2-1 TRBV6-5 TGTGCCAGCAGTTACTCGAGGGGGACCTATAGGCATGAGCAGTTCTTC CASSYSRGTYRHEQFF
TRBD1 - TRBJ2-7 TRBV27 TGTGCCAGCAGTTTAACAGGGGCCAACGAGCAGTACTTC CASSLTGANEQYF
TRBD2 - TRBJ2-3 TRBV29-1 TGCAGCGACCGGGGGGTCGCGTATACGCAGTATTTT CSDRGVAYTQYF
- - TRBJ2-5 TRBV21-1 TGTGCCAGCAGCAGATTGGTGGACAGGGGACCACAAGAGACCCAGTACTTC CASSRLVDRGPQETQYF
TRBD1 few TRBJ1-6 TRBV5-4 TGTGCCAGCAGCCTGGGACAGGATCATAATTCACCCCTCCACTTT CASSLGQDHNSPLHF
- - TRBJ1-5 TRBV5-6 TGTGCCAGCAGCTTGGGGCAGGGTCGTAGTCAGCCCCAGCATTTT CASSLGQGRSQPQHF
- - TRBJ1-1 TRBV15 TGTGCCACCAGCGGGGACTTATTGAACACTGAAGCTTTCTTT CATSGDLLNTEAFF
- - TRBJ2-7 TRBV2 TGTGCCAGCAGTGATCCCCCTTCCTACGAGCAGTACTTC CASSDPPSYEQYF
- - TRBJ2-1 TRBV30 TGTGCCTGGGCCCCCCAGGATACCTACAATGAGCAGTTCTTC CAWAPQDTYNEQFF
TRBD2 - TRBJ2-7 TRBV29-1 TGCAGCGGCAAGGTAGGGACTAGCGGGACCTACGAGCAGTACTTC CSGKVGTSGTYEQYF
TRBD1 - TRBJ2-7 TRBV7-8 TGTGCCAGCAGCAGGGACAGAGATCCTCAGCACAACGAGCAGTACTTC CASSRDRDPQHNEQYF
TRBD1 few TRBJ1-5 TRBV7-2 TGTGCCAGCAGAGGGACAGGGTCAGGACAGCCCCAGCATTTT CASRGTGSGQPQHF